This T cell receptor (beta chain) was identified during a study of EBV T-cell therapy then PD-1 blockade in nasopharyngeal carcinoma (dated by TCRdb to the early 2020s). As regards this clone: It has no known antigen specificity. No base quality values were provided; no much bigger clone lies one nucleotide off.

V is cut by 10 bases and J by 3 bases, and the space between the germline ends is 14 bases. The CDR3 goes from the cysteine to the phenylalanine over 13 residues. Only the CDR3 region is kept as DNA, spanning 39 bases read in frame from base 1. The germline V gene sets CDR1 to MRHNA and CDR2 to SNTAGT. The treatment or condition label corresponds to: AdE1-LMPpoly-expanded autologous EBV-specific T-cell therapy followed by anti-PD-1 nivolumab. Genomic DNA was extracted from sorted cells using the Qiagen DNeasy Kit. Deep sequencing of the TCR beta chain was done on the immunoSEQ platform. The authors' pipeline ran thus. The immunoSEQ Analyzer software was used to analyze the repertoire data. TCRdb carries this immuneACCESS record with in-frame sequences only. Its versions omit some clonotypes, under half of them owing to an unresolved V gene in the studies checked, with the rest unexplained. The D gene and trimming were derived from the DNA, and the V and J assignments and clone size from that table. The table for this sample lists roughly 19,000 clones; around 82% of them were counted only once. Roughly 30% of the sample rests with the top ten.

The sequence was obtained from a man between 40 and 49 years old with nasopharyngeal carcinoma. The material was CD8+ T cells from blood, obtained at approximately day 30 from a patient whose treatment included autologous EBV-specific T cells and nivolumab. Rearrangement joined TRBV6-4 to TRBJ2-3, with TRBD2 as a weak D call on 5 bases. At the DNA level, the sequence is TGTGCCACCTCAAGGACGGGAACAGATACGCAGTATTTT. Translated, this gives CATSRTGTDTQYF.